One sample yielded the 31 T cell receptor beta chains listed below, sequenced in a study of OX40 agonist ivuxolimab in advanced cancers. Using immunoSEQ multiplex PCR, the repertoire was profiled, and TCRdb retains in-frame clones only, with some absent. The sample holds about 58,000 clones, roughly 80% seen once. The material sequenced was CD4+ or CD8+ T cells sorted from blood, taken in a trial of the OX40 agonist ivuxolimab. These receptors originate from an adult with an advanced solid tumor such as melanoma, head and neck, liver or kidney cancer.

The CDR3 is CASSLGDTSGNTIYF. DNA for the CDR3: TGTGCCAGCAGCTTAGGGGATACCTCTGGAAACACCATATATTTT. The chain employs TRBV11-3 and TRBJ1-3; D unresolved. The V gene's germline CDR1 is SGHNT and CDR2 YENEEA. V was clipped by 1 base and J by 0 bases, with 7 bases between them. The CDR3 consists of 15 residues.

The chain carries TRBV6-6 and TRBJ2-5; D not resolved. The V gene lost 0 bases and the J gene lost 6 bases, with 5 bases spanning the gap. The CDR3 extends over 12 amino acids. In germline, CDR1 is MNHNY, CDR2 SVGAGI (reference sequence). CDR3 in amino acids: CASSYSLQTQYF. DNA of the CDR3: TGTGCCAGCAGTTACTCTTTGCAGACCCAGTACTTC.

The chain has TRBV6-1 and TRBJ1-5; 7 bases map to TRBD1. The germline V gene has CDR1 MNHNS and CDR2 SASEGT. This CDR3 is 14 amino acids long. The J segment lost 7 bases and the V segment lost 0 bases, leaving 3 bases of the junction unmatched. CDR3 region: CASSEASGGQPQHF. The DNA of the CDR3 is TGTGCCAGCAGTGAAGCGTCAGGGGGGCAGCCCCAGCATTTT.

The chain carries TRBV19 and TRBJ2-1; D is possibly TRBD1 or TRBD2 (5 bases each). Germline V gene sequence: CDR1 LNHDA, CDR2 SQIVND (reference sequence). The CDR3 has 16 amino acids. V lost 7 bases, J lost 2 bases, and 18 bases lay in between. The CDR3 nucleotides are TGTGCCAGTACCACCCGGGGCCTAGGTCCCTACAATGAGCAGTTCTTC. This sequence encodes CASTTRGLGPYNEQFF.

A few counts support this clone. The CDR3 region is CASSPPSRISSYEQYF. The CDR3 region has the DNA TGTGCCAGCTCACCCCCATCGCGGATCAGCTCCTACGAGCAGTACTTC. V and J are TRBV18 and TRBJ2-7; D is uncertain. The CDR3 extends over 16 amino acids. Looked up from germline, CDR1 is KGHSH and CDR2 is LQKENI. The germline V and J ends were trimmed by 3 bases and 0 bases, with 15 bases remaining between them.

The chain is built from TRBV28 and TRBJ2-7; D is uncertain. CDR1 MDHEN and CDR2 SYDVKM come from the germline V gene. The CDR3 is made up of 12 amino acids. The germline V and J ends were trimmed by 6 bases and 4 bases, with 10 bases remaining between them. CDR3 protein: CASRGLVYEQYF. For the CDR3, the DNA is TGTGCCAGCAGGGGTCTCGTATACGAGCAGTACTTC.

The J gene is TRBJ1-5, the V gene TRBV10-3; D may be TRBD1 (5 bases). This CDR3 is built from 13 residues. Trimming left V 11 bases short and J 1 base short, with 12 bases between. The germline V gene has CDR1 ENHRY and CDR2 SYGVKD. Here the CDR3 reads CAAGRGSNQPQHF. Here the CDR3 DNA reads TGTGCCGCCGGACGGGGGAGCAATCAGCCCCAGCATTTT.

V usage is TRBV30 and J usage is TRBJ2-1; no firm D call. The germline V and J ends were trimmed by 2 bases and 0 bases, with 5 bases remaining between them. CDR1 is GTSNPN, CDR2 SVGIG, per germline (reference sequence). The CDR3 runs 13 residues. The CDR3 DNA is TGTGCCTGGAGTCTGGGCTCCTACAATGAGCAGTTCTTC. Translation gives CAWSLGSYNEQFF.

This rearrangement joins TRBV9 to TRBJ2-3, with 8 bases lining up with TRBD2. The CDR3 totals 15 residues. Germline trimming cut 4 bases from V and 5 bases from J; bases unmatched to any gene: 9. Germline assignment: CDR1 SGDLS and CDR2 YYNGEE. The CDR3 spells CASSPRGGSGDTQYF. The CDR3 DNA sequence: TGTGCCAGCAGCCCACGCGGGGGGAGCGGAGATACGCAGTATTTT.

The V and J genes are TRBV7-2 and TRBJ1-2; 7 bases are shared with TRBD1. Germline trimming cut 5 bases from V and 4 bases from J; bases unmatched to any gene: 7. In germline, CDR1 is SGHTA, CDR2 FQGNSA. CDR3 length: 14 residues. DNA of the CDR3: TGTGCCAGCAGCCCTACGACAGGGTTCTATGGCTACACCTTC. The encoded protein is CASSPTTGFYGYTF.

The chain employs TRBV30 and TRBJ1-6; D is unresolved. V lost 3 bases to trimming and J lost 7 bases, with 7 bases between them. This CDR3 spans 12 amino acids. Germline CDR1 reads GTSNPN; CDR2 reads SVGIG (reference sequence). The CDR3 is CAWSEKNSPLHF. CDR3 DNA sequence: TGTGCCTGGAGCGAGAAAAATTCACCCCTCCACTTT.

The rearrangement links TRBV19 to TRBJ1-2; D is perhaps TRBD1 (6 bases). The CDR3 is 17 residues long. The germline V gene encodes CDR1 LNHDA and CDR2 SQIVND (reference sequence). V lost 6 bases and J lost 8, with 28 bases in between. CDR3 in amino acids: CASRHPYAGARWVGYTF. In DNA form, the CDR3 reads TGTGCCAGTAGGCACCCCTACGCAGGGGCCAGGTGGGTAGGCTACACCTTC.

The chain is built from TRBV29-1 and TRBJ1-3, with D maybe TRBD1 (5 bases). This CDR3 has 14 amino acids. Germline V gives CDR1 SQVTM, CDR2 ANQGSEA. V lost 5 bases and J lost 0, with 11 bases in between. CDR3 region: CSVFGRGSGNTIYF. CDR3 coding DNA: TGCAGCGTTTTCGGGAGGGGCTCTGGAAACACCATATATTTT.

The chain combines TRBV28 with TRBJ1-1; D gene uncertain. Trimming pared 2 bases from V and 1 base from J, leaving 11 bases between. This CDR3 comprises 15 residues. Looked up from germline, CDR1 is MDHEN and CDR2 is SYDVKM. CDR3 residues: CASSLRSRGNTEAFF. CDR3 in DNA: TGTGCCAGCAGTTTAAGATCTCGCGGGAACACTGAAGCTTTCTTT.

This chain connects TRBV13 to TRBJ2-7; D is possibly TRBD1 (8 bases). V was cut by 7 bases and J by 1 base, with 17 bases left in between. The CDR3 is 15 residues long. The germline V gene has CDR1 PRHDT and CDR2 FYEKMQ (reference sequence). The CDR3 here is CASTTGGRGSYEQYF. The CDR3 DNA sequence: TGTGCCAGCACCACAGGGGGGAGGGGTTCCTACGAGCAGTACTTC.

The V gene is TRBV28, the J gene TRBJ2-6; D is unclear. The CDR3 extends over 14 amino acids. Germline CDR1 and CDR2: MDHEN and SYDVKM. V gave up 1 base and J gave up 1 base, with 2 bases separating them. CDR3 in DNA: TGTGCCAGCAGTTTATCTTCTGGGGCCAACGTCCTGACTTTC. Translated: CASSLSSGANVLTF.

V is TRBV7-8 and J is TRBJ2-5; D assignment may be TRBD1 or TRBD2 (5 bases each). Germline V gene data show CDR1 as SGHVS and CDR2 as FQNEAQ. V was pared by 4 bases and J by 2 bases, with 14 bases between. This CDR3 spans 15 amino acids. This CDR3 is CASSSLGVGQETQYF. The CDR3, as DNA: TGTGCCAGCAGCTCTCTGGGGGTCGGGCAAGAGACCCAGTACTTC.

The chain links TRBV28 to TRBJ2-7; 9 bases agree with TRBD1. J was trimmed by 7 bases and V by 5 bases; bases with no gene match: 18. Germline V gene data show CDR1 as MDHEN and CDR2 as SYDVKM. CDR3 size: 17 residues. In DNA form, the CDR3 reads TGTGCCAGCAGTGCGTCGACCGGGACAGGGAAGCTTAGGGAGCAGTACTTC. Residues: CASSASTGTGKLREQYF.

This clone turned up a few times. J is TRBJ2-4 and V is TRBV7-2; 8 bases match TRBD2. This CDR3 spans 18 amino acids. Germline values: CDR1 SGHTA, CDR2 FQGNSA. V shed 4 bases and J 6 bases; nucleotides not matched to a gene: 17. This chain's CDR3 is CASSSVTGGPWVLNIQYF. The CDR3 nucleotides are TGTGCCAGCAGCTCCGTAACGGGGGGGCCTTGGGTGTTAAACATTCAGTACTTC.

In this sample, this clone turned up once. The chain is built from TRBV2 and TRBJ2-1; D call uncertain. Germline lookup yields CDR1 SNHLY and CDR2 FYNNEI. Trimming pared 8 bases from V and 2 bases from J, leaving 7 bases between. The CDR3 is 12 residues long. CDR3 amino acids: CASGYTYNEQFF. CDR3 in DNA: TGTGCCAGCGGTTATACCTACAATGAGCAGTTCTTC.

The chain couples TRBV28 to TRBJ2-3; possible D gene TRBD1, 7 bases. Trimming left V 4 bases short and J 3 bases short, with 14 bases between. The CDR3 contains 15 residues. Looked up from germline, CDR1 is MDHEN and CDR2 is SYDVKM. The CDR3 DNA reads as TGTGCCAGCAGTTCAGGGGGGTTCGGGACAGATACGCAGTATTTT. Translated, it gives CASSSGGFGTDTQYF.

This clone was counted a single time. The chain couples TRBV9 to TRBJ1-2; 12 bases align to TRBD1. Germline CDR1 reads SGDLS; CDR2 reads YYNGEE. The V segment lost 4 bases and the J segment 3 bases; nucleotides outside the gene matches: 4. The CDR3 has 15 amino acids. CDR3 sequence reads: CASSPGTGGHYGYTF. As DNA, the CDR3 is TGTGCCAGCAGCCCTGGGACAGGGGGCCACTATGGCTACACCTTC.

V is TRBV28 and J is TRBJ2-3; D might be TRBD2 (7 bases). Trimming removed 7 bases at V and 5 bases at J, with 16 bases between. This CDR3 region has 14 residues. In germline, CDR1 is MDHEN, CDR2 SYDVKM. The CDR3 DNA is TGTGCCAGCACGCCTTGGGGGGGCAGAGATACGCAGTATTTT. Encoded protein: CASTPWGGRDTQYF. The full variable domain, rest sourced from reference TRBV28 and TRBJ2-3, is DVKVTQSSRYLVKRTGEKVFLECVQDMDHENMFWYRQDPGLGLRLIYFSYDVKMKEKGDIPEGYSVSREKKERFSLILESASTNQTSMYLCASTPWGGRDTQYFGPGTRLTVL.

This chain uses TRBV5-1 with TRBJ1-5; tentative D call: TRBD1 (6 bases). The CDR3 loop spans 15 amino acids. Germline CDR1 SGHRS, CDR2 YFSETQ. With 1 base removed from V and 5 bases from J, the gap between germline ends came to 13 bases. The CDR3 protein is CASSLQGRFDQPQHF. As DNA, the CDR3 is TGCGCCAGCAGCTTGCAGGGGCGGTTTGATCAGCCCCAGCATTTT.

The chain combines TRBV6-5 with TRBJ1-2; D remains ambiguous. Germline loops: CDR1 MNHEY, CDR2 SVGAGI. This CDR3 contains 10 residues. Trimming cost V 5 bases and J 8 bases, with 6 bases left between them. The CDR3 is CASSERGYTF. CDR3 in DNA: TGTGCCAGCAGTGAGCGGGGCTACACCTTC.

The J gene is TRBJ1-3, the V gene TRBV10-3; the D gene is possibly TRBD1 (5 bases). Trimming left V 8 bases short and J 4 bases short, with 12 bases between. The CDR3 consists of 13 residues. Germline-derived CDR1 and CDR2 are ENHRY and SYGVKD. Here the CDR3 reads CAIDQGNGNTIYF. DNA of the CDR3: TGTGCCATCGACCAGGGTAACGGAAACACCATATATTTT.

The CDR3 reads CASRKVTDTQYF. The CDR3 DNA reads as TGTGCCAGCAGGAAGGTGACAGATACGCAGTATTTT. The V and J genes are TRBV6-1 and TRBJ2-3, with D unclear. The CDR3 sequence is 12 residues long. V shed 6 bases and J shed 3 bases, with 7 bases lying between them. CDR1 and CDR2 (germline): MNHNS, SASEGT.

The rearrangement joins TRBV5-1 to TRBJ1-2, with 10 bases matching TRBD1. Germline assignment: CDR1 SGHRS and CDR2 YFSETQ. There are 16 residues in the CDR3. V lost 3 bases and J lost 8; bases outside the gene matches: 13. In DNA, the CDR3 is TGCGCCAGCAGCTCCCTTCCCCCGGGACAGGGGAGCGGCTACACCTTC. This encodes CASSSLPPGQGSGYTF.

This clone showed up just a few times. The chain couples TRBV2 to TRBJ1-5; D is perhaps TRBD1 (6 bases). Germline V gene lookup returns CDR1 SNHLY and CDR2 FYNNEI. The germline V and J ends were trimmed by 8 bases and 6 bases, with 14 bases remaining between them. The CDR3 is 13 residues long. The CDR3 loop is CASDSEGGQPQHF. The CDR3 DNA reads TGTGCCAGCGATTCCGAGGGGGGTCAGCCCCAGCATTTT.

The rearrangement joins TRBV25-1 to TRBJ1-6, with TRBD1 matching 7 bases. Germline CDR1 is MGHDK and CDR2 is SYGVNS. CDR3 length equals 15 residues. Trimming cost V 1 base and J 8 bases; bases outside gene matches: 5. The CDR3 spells CASSEFRGLDSPLHF. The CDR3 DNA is TGTGCCAGCAGTGAATTTAGGGGGCTGGATTCACCCCTCCACTTT.

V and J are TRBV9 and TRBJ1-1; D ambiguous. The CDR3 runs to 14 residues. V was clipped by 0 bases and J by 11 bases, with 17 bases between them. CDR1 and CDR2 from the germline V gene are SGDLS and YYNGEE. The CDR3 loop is CASSVGLTAAEAFF. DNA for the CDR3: TGTGCCAGCAGCGTAGGTCTTACGGCGGCCGAGGCTTTCTTT.